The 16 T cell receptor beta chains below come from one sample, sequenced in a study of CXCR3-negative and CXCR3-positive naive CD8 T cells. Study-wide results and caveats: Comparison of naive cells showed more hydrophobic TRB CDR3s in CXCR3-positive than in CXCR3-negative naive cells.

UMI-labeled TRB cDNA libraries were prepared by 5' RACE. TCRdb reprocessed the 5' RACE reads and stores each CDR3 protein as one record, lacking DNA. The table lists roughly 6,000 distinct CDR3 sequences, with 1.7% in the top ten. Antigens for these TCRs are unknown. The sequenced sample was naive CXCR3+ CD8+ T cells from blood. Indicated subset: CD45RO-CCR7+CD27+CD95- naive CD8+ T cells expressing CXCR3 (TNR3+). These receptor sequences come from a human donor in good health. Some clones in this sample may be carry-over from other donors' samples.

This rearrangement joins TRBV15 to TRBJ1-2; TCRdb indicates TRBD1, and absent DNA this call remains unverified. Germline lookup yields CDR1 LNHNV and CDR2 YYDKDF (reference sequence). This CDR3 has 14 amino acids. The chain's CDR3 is CATSRDSGDYGYTF. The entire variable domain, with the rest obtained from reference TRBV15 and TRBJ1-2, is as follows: DAMVIQNPRYQVTQFGKPVTLSCSQTLNHNVMYWYQQKSSQAPKLLFHYYDKDFNNEADTPDNFQSRRPNTSFCFLDIRSPGLGDTAMYLCATSRDSGDYGYTFGSGTRLTVV.

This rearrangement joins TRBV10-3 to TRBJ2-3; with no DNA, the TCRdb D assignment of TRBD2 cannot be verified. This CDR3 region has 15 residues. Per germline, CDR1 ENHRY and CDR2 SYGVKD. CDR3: CAISESEAGGLTQYF.

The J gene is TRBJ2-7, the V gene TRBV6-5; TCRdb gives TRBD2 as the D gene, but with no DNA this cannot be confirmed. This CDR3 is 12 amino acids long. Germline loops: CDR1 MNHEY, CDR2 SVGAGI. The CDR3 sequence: CASSPGLPFTYF.

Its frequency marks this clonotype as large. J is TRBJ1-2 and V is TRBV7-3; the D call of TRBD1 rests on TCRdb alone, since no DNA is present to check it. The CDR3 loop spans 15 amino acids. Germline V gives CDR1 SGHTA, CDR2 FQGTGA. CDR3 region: CASSLSPGTDYGYTF.

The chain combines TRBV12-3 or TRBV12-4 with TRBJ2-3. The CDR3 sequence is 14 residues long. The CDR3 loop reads CASRYDGSTDTQYF.

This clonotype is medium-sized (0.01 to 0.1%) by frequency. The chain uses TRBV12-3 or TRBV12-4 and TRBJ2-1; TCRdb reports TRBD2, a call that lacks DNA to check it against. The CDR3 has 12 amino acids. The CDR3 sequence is CASSLTRPEQFF.

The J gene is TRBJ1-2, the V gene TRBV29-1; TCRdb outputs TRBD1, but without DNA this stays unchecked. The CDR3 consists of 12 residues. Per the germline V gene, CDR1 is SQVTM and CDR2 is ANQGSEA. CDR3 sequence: CSVVLPGGGYTF.

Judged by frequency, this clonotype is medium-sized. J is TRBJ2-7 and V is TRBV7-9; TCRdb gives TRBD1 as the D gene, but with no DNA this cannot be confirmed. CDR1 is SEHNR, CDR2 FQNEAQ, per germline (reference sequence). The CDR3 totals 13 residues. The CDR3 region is CASSRDVTYEQYF.

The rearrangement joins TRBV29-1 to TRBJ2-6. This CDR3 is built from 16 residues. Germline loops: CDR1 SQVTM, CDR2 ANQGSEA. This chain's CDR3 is CSVDDRHHSGANVLTF.

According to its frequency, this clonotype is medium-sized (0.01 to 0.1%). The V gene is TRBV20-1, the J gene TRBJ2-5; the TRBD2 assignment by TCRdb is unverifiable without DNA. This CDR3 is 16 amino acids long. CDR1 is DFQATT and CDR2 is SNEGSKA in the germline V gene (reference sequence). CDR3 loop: CSARDDQRDHSETQYF.

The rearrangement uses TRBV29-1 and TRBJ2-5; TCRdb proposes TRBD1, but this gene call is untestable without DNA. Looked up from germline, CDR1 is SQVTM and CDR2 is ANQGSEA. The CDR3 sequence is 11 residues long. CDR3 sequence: CSGTGQETQYF.

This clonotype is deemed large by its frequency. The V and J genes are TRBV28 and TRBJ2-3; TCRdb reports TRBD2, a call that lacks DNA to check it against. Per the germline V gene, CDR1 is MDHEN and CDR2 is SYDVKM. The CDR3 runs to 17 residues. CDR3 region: CASSPTSLAGGGDTQYF.

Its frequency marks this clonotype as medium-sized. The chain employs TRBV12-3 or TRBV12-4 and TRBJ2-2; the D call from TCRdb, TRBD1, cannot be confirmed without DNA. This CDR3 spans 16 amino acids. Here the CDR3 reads CASSSHRGRGTGELFF.

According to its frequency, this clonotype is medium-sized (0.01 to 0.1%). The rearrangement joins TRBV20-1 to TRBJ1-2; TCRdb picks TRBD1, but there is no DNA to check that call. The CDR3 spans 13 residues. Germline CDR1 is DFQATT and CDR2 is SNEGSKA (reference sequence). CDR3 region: CSARDQGDYGYTF.

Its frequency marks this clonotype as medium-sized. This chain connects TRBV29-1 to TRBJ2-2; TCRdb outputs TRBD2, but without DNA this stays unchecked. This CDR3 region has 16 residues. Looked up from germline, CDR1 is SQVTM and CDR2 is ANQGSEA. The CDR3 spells CSVTLSGPSITGELFF.

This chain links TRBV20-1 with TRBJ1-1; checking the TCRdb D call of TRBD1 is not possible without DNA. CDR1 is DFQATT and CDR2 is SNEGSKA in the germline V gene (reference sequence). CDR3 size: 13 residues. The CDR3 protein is CSARGPGNTEAFF.